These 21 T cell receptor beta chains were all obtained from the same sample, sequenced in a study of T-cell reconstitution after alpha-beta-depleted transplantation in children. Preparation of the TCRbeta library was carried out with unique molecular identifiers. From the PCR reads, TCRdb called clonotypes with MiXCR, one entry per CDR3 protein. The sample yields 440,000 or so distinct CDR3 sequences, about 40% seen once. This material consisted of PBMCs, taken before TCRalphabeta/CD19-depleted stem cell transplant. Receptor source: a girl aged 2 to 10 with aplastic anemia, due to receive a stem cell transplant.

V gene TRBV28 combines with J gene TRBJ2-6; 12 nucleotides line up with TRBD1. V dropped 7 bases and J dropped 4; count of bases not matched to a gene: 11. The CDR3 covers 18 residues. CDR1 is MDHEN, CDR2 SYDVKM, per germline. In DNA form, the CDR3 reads TGTGCCAGCACCACCACGGGACAGGGGGCGGCGGGGGCCAACGTCCTGACTTTC. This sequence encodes CASTTTGQGAAGANVLTF. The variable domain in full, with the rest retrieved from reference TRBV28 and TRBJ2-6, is DVKVTQSSRYLVKRTGEKVFLECVQDMDHENMFWYRQDPGLGLRLIYFSYDVKMKEKGDIPEGYSVSREKKERFSLILESASTNQTSMYLCASTTTGQGAAGANVLTFGAGSRLTVL.

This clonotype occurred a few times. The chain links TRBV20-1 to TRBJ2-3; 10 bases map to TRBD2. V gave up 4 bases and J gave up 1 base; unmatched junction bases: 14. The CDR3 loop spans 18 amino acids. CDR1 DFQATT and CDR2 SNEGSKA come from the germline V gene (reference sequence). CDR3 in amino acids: CSANVPLAGEWGTDTQYF. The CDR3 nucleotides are TGCAGTGCTAATGTACCGCTAGCGGGGGAGTGGGGCACAGATACGCAGTATTTT.

The CDR3 reads CSARDFVQGANTGELFF. As DNA, the CDR3 is TGCAGTGCTAGAGATTTCGTACAGGGCGCGAACACCGGGGAGCTGTTTTTT. The chain joins TRBV20-1 to TRBJ2-2; possibly TRBD1 for D (6 bases). Germline CDR1 reads DFQATT; CDR2 reads SNEGSKA (reference sequence). The ends were cut back, 0 bases at V and 0 bases at J, with 14 bases in the middle. The CDR3 is 17 amino acids.

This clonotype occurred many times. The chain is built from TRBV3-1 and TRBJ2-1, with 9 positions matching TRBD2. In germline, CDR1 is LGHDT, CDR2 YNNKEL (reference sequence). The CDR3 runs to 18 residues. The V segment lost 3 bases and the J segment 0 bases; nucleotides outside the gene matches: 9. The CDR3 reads CASSQGGRGPHSYNEQFF. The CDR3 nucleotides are TGTGCCAGCAGCCAGGGCGGGAGGGGACCCCACTCCTACAATGAGCAGTTCTTC.

The chain's CDR3 is CASSFLSNYRVETPLHF. Written as DNA, the CDR3 is TGTGCCAGCAGCTTCCTTTCAAATTACAGGGTGGAGACACCCCTCCACTTT. The V gene is TRBV7-9, the J gene TRBJ1-6, with a possible D match to TRBD1 (6 bases). Trimming took off 3 bases at V and 11 bases at J, with 23 bases between the two ends. The CDR3 spans 17 residues. CDR1 and CDR2 from the germline V gene are SEHNR and FQNEAQ (reference sequence).

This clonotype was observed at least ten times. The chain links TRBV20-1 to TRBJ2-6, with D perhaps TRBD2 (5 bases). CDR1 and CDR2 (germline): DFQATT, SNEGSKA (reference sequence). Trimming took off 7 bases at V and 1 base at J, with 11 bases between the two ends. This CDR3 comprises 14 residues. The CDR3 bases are TGCAGTGTTGGCGCGGGTTCTGGGGCCAACGTCCTGACTTTC. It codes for CSVGAGSGANVLTF.

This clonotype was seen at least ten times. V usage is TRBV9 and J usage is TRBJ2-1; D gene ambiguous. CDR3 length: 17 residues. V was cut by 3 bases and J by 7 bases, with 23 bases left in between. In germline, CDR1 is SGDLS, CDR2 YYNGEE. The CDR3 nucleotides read TGTGCCAGCAGCGGACCCCGGGCCACCATGAAACGGAATGAGCAGTTCTTC. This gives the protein CASSGPRATMKRNEQFF.

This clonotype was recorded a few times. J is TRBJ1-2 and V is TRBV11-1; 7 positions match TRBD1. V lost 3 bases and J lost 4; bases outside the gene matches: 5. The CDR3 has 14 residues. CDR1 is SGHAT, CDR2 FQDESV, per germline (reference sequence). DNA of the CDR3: TGTGCCAGCAGCTTGGGGGACAGTGGCTATGGCTACACCTTC. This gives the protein CASSLGDSGYGYTF.

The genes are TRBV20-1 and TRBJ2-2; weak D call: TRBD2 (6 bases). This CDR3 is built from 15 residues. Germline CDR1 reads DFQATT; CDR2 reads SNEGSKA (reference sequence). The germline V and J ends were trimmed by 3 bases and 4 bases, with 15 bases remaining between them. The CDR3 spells CSARARGRSTGELFF. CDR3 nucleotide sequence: TGCAGTGCTAGGGCCCGTGGGAGGAGCACCGGGGAGCTGTTTTTT.

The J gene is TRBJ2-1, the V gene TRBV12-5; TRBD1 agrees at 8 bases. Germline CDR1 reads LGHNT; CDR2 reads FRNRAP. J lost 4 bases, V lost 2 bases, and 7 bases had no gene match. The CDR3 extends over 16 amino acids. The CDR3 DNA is TGTGCTAGTGGTTTGATGTGGACAGGGCCTTACAATGAGCAGTTCTTC. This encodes CASGLMWTGPYNEQFF.

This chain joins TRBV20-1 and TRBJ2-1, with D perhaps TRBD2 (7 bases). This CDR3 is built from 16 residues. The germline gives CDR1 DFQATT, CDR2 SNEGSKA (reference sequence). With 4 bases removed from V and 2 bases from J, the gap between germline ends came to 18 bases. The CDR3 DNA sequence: TGCAGTGCTACCCTCCCCGGGGGGCGGGCCTACAATGAGCAGTTCTTC. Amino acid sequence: CSATLPGGRAYNEQFF.

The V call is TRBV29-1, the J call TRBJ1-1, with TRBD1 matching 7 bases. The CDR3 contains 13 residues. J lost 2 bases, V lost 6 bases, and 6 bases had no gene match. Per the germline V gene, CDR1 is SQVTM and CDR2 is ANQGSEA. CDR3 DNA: TGCAGCGTCCATGACAGGGTTAACACTGAAGCTTTCTTT. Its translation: CSVHDRVNTEAFF.

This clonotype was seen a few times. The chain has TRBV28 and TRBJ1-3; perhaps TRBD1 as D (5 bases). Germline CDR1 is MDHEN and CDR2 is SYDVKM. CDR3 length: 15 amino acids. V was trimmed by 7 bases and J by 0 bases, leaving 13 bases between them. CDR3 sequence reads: CASNPGGVSGNTIYF. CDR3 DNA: TGTGCCAGCAACCCGGGGGGGGTCTCTGGAAACACCATATATTTT. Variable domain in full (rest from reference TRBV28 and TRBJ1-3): DVKVTQSSRYLVKRTGEKVFLECVQDMDHENMFWYRQDPGLGLRLIYFSYDVKMKEKGDIPEGYSVSREKKERFSLILESASTNQTSMYLCASNPGGVSGNTIYFGEGSWLTVV.

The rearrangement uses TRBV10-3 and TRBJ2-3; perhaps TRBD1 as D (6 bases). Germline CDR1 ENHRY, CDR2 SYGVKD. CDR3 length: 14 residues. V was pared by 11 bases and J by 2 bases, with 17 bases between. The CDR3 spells CAAASRGATDTQYF. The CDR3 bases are TGTGCCGCCGCCTCCAGGGGCGCCACAGATACGCAGTATTTT.

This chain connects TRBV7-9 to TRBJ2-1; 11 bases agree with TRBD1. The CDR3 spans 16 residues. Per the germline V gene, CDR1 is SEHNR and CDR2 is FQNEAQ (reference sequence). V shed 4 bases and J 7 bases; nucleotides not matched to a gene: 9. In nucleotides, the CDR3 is TGTGCCAGCAGCTCCACCGGGACAGGGGGGGGGAATGAGCAGTTCTTC. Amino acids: CASSSTGTGGGNEQFF. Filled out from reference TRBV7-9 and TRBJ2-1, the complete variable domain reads DTGVSQNPRHKITKRGQNVTFRCDPISEHNRLYWYRQTLGQGPEFLTYFQNEAQLEKSRLLSDRFSAERPKGSFSTLEIQRTEQGDSAMYLCASSSTGTGGGNEQFFGPGTRLTVL.

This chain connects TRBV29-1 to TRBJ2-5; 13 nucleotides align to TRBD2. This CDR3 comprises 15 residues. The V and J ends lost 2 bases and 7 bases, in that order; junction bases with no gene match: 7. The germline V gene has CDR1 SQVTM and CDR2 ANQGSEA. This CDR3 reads CSVEPRLAGGATQYF. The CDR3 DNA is TGCAGCGTTGAACCCAGACTAGCGGGAGGTGCGACCCAGTACTTC.

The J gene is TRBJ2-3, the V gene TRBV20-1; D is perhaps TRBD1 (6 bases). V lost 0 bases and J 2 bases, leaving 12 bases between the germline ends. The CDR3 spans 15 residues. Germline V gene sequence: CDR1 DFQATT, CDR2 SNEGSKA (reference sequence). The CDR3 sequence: CSARDMGDTTDTQYF. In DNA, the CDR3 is TGCAGTGCTAGAGATATGGGGGACACCACAGATACGCAGTATTTT.

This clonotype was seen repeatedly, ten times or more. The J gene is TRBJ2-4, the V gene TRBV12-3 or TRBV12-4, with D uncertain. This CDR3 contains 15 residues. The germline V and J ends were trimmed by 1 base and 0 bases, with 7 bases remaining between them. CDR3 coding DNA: TGTGCCAGCAGTTTAGGTCCTCTAGCCAAAAACATTCAGTACTTC. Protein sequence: CASSLGPLAKNIQYF.

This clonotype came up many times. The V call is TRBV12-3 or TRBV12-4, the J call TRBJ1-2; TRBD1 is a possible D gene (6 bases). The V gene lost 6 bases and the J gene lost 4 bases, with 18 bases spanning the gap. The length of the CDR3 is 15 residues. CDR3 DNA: TGTGCCAGCAGCAGGGCTTTGGGGGCAGTCTATGGCTACACCTTC. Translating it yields CASSRALGAVYGYTF.

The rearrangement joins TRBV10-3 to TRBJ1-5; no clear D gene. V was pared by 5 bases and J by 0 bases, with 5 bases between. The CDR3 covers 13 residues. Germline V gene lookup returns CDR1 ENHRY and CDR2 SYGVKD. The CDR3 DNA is TGTGCCATCAGTCCGGGTAGCAATCAGCCCCAGCATTTT. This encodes CAISPGSNQPQHF.

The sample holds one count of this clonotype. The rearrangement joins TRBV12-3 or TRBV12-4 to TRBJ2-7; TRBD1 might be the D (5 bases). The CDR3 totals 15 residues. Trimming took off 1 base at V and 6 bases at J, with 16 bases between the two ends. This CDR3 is CASSLVVQGLSEQYF. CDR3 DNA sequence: TGTGCCAGCAGTTTAGTTGTGCAGGGTCTGAGCGAGCAGTACTTC.